These 30 T cell receptor beta chains came from one sample sequenced in a study of CD4+ T cells in melanoma (dated by TCRdb to 2022 to 2024). Receptor libraries were prepared by the immunoSEQ multiplex PCR assay. Held by TCRdb, this immuneACCESS table contains in-frame sequences only and omits some clones. Under half of the omission traces to an unresolved V gene where checked; the cause of the rest is unknown. The sample records roughly 54,000 clones, roughly 89% of which are singletons. The ten largest clones capture about an eighth of the sample. Material: peripheral blood. Receptors originate from a human donor with melanoma.

The chain carries TRBV7-8 and TRBJ2-2, with 10 bases identical to TRBD1. Trimming cost V 7 bases and J 5 bases; bases outside gene matches: 7. Germline loops: CDR1 SGHVS, CDR2 FQNEAQ. CDR3 size: 15 residues. CDR3 sequence: CASNAGQGTTGELFF. The CDR3 DNA is TGTGCCAGCAACGCGGGACAGGGGACTACCGGGGAGCTGTTTTTT. The full variable domain, completed using reference TRBV7-8 and TRBJ2-2, is GAGVSQSPRYKVAKRGQDVALRCDPISGHVSLFWYQQALGQGPEFLTYFQNEAQLDKSGLPSDRFFAERPEGSVSTLKIQRTQQEDSAVYLCASNAGQGTTGELFFGEGSRLTVL.

This chain links TRBV10-3 with TRBJ1-1; no definite D call. Germline V gene lookup returns CDR1 ENHRY and CDR2 SYGVKD. V was trimmed by 4 bases and J by 4 bases, leaving 13 bases between them. The CDR3 is made up of 14 amino acids. The CDR3 spells CAISAWGEITEAFF. The DNA of the CDR3 is TGTGCCATCAGTGCATGGGGTGAGATCACTGAAGCTTTCTTT.

The rearrangement joins TRBV6-4 to TRBJ2-6; 8 nucleotides match TRBD1. The CDR3 totals 17 residues. Germline CDR1 reads MRHNA; CDR2 reads SNTAGT. With V trimmed by 6 bases and J by 0 bases, 7 bases remained unmatched. CDR3 nucleotide sequence: TGTGCCAGCAGATCCGGGACAGGCCTCTCTGGGGCCAACGTCCTGACTTTC. Protein sequence: CASRSGTGLSGANVLTF.

The V gene is TRBV7-3, the J gene TRBJ2-3; the D gene could be TRBD1 or TRBD2 (5 bases each). The CDR3 extends over 15 amino acids. Deletions cut 3 bases from V and 5 bases from J, with 15 bases between. In germline, CDR1 is SGHTA, CDR2 FQGTGA. DNA of the CDR3: TGTGCCAGCAGCTTTGGGGCCGGGACGGGAGATACGCAGTATTTT. It is translated as CASSFGAGTGDTQYF.

This rearrangement joins TRBV2 to TRBJ2-2, with 9 bases matching TRBD1. V was pared by 4 bases and J by 6 bases, with 0 bases of the junction left unmatched. From germline, CDR1 is SNHLY and CDR2 FYNNEI. The CDR3 is made up of 13 amino acids. This CDR3 is CASSGQGAGELFF. Written as DNA, the CDR3 is TGTGCCAGCAGTGGACAGGGGGCCGGGGAGCTGTTTTTT. The variable domain in full, completed from reference TRBV2 and TRBJ2-2, reads EPEVTQTPSHQVTQMGQEVILRCVPISNHLYFYWYRQILGQKVEFLVSFYNNEISEKSEIFDDQFSVERPDGSNFTLKIRSTKLEDSAMYFCASSGQGAGELFFGEGSRLTVL.

This chain joins TRBV5-1 and TRBJ2-3; 7 nucleotides agree with TRBD1. The CDR3 runs to 15 residues. In germline, CDR1 is SGHRS, CDR2 YFSETQ. The trim removed 2 bases at V and 1 base at J, leaving 4 bases unmatched. The CDR3 here is CASSFGQERTDTQYF. The DNA of the CDR3 is TGCGCCAGCAGCTTCGGACAGGAACGCACAGATACGCAGTATTTT.

The CDR3 DNA is TGTGCCAGCAGCCATGGGTTGTACAATTCACCCCTCCACTTT. This encodes CASSHGLYNSPLHF. This rearrangement joins TRBV6-5 to TRBJ1-6; D not certain. Trimming shortened V by 6 bases and J by 7 bases, and 13 bases separated the two germline ends. Germline CDR1 reads MNHEY; CDR2 reads SVGAGI. The CDR3 length is 14 residues.

The chain recombines TRBV10-3 with TRBJ1-1; 9 nucleotides align to TRBD1. This CDR3 spans 13 amino acids. Looked up from germline, CDR1 is ENHRY and CDR2 is SYGVKD. The V segment lost 6 bases and the J segment 6 bases; nucleotides outside the gene matches: 5. Written as DNA, the CDR3 is TGTGCCATCAGCCGGACAGGGGAGGCTGAAGCTTTCTTT. Amino acid sequence: CAISRTGEAEAFF.

V and J are TRBV28 and TRBJ1-6; a possible D gene is TRBD1 (5 bases). The CDR3 contains 16 residues. Per germline, CDR1 MDHEN and CDR2 SYDVKM. V was pared by 5 bases and J by 7 bases, with 18 bases between. The CDR3 protein is CASSPPPGKGNSPLHF. In DNA, the CDR3 is TGTGCCAGCAGTCCGCCCCCCGGGAAGGGGAATTCACCCCTCCACTTT.

This rearrangement joins TRBV19 to TRBJ1-5; D might be TRBD1 (5 bases). V was shortened by 9 bases and J by 1 base, with 10 bases between the two germline ends. The CDR3 has 13 amino acids. Germline assignment: CDR1 LNHDA and CDR2 SQIVND (reference sequence). For the CDR3, the DNA is TGTGCCAGCAAAAGACAGAGCAATCAGCCCCAGCATTTT. It encodes CASKRQSNQPQHF.

V usage is TRBV6-5 and J usage is TRBJ1-4; possibly TRBD1 for D (6 bases). This CDR3 is 15 amino acids long. The germline V gene has CDR1 MNHEY and CDR2 SVGAGI. V shed 6 bases and J shed 6 bases, with 17 bases lying between them. CDR3 bases: TGTGCCAGCAGCTTGGAAGCAGGGGCGGATGAAAAACTGTTTTTT. Amino acid sequence: CASSLEAGADEKLFF.

This clone was seen once. The genes are TRBV19 and TRBJ2-1, with TRBD2 identical over 10 bases. Germline values: CDR1 LNHDA, CDR2 SQIVND (reference sequence). The CDR3 sequence is 15 residues long. J lost 9 bases, V lost 6 bases, and 11 bases had no gene match. The CDR3 protein is CASRLAGGSFGEQFF. DNA of the CDR3: TGTGCCAGTAGGTTAGCGGGGGGAAGCTTCGGTGAGCAGTTCTTC.

For this clone: A junction boundary mismatches the germline segment, possibly from a read error. The chain recombines TRBV7-7 with TRBJ2-1; TRBD1 is a possible D gene (6 bases). Germline loops: CDR1 SSHAT, CDR2 FNYEAQ (reference sequence). The CDR3 has 13 residues. The chain's CDR3 is CASSLQGSDEQFF. The CDR3 region has the DNA TGTGCTAGCAGCTTACAGGGCTCGGATGAGCAGTTCTTC.

This clone came up once. At one end, the junction sequence differs from germline, possibly due to a read error. The V and J genes are TRBV7-9 and TRBJ1-1; D is ambiguous. Germline V gives CDR1 SEHNR, CDR2 FQNEAQ (reference sequence). This CDR3 is built from 16 residues. The CDR3 sequence is CASSQVGINGDTEAFF. The CDR3 coding sequence is TGCGCCAGCAGCCAAGTGGGGATAAATGGGGACACTGAAGCTTTCTTT.

The chain carries TRBV7-2 and TRBJ2-1, with a weak D call TRBD2 (6 bases). V was clipped by 4 bases and J by 0 bases, with 10 bases between them. CDR1 and CDR2 (germline): SGHTA, FQGNSA. This CDR3 spans 15 amino acids. The CDR3 region has the DNA TGTGCCAGCAGCTCGGACGGGAGCTCCTACAATGAGCAGTTCTTC. This codes for CASSSDGSSYNEQFF.

The chain recombines TRBV7-8 with TRBJ1-2; possibly TRBD1 for D (5 bases). Trimming stripped 5 bases from V and 6 bases from J, with 25 bases between. The length of the CDR3 is 17 residues. From germline, CDR1 is SGHVS and CDR2 FQNEAQ. CDR3 sequence: CASSPLPLGGWGNGYTF. The CDR3 region has the DNA TGTGCCAGCAGCCCACTCCCCCTCGGGGGTTGGGGAAATGGCTACACCTTC.

This clone showed up just once. The chain employs TRBV5-1 and TRBJ2-6; no definite D call. Trimming removed 1 base from V and 4 bases from J, with 12 bases in between. The CDR3 length is 16 residues. The germline V gene has CDR1 SGHRS and CDR2 YFSETQ. The CDR3 DNA reads TGCGCCAGCAGCTTGTCAGGAGCGTCGGGGGCCAACGTCCTGACTTTC. As protein: CASSLSGASGANVLTF.

The CDR3 loop reads CASSSWGVPPWEQYF. CDR3 in DNA: TGTGCCAGCAGCTCGTGGGGGGTACCTCCTTGGGAGCAGTACTTC. The V gene is TRBV5-4, the J gene TRBJ2-7; D may be TRBD2 (6 bases). The CDR3 has 15 residues. Germline values: CDR1 SGHNT, CDR2 YYREEE (reference sequence). Trimming stripped 3 bases from V and 7 bases from J, with 20 bases between.

The CDR3 here is CAYRTGTFYVGELFF. The CDR3, as DNA: TGTGCCTACCGGACAGGAACCTTCTACGTGGGGGAGCTGTTTTTT. V and J are TRBV30 and TRBJ2-2, with TRBD1 matching over 7 bases. The CDR3 is 15 residues long. The V gene's germline CDR1 is GTSNPN and CDR2 SVGIG (reference sequence). Trimming at V came to 7 bases and at J to 8 bases, leaving 16 bases not matched to a gene.

The chain links TRBV7-2 to TRBJ1-1; D gene uncertain. This CDR3 has 12 residues. V shed 7 bases and J shed 7 bases, with 13 bases lying between them. Germline lookup yields CDR1 SGHTA and CDR2 FQGNSA. The DNA of the CDR3 is TGTGCCAGCAACGTACTTAAGGGTGAAGCTTTCTTT. Translation: CASNVLKGEAFF.

The chain carries TRBV28 and TRBJ1-2; D gene ambiguous. The germline V gene has CDR1 MDHEN and CDR2 SYDVKM. There are 12 residues in the CDR3. The V gene lost 0 bases and the J gene lost 4 bases, with 3 bases spanning the gap. DNA for the CDR3: TGTGCCAGCAGTTTATGGGGCTATGGCTACACCTTC. It yields the protein CASSLWGYGYTF.

This sequence joins TRBV2 and TRBJ2-5; a weak D match, TRBD2 (6 bases). CDR1 SNHLY and CDR2 FYNNEI come from the germline V gene. V dropped 10 bases and J dropped 0 bases, with 12 bases sitting between them. This CDR3 is built from 13 residues. The CDR3 DNA is TGTGCCACCCGGGGGACGTACCAAGAGACCCAGTACTTC. As protein: CATRGTYQETQYF. The whole variable domain, filled in from reference TRBV2 and TRBJ2-5, reads EPEVTQTPSHQVTQMGQEVILRCVPISNHLYFYWYRQILGQKVEFLVSFYNNEISEKSEIFDDQFSVERPDGSNFTLKIRSTKLEDSAMYFCATRGTYQETQYFGPGTRLLVL.

V and J are TRBV2 and TRBJ1-6; weak D call: TRBD1 (5 bases). The germline CDR1 and CDR2 sequences are SNHLY and FYNNEI. The CDR3 covers 13 residues. Trimming stripped 3 bases from V and 8 bases from J, with 8 bases between. The CDR3: CASSDQGDSPLHF. The CDR3 coding sequence is TGTGCCAGCAGTGATCAGGGCGATTCACCCCTCCACTTT.

This sequence joins TRBV5-6 and TRBJ1-1; D is unclear. The CDR3 extends over 11 amino acids. The germline V and J ends were trimmed by 8 bases and 3 bases, with 8 bases remaining between them. The germline gives CDR1 SGHDT, CDR2 YYEEEE. CDR3 region: CASSMDTEAFF. Here the CDR3 DNA reads TGTGCCAGTTCAATGGACACTGAAGCTTTCTTT.

This clone has only a few counts. Other nucleotide sequences from this sample produce the same CDR3. The chain uses TRBV6-5 and TRBJ2-1; either TRBD1 or TRBD2 may fit D (5 bases each). CDR1 is MNHEY and CDR2 is SVGAGI in the germline V gene. The CDR3 is 11 residues long. V was cut by 8 bases and J by 3 bases, with 5 bases left in between. The CDR3 DNA reads as TGTGCCAGCGGGGGCTACAATGAGCAGTTCTTC. The encoded protein is CASGGYNEQFF.

This chain uses TRBV5-6 with TRBJ2-7, with 9 bases lining up with TRBD2. V trimming: 3 bases; J trimming: 1 base; junction bases outside the gene matches: 8. CDR1 SGHDT and CDR2 YYEEEE come from the germline V gene. The length of the CDR3 is 16 residues. The CDR3 is CASSWGLLAGSYEQYF. The CDR3 DNA reads as TGTGCCAGCAGCTGGGGACTGCTAGCGGGGTCCTACGAGCAGTACTTC. Variable domain in full (rest from reference TRBV5-6 and TRBJ2-7): DAGVTQSPTHLIKTRGQQVTLRCSPKSGHDTVSWYQQALGQGPQFIFQYYEEEERQRGNFPDRFSGHQFPNYSSELNVNALLLGDSALYLCASSWGLLAGSYEQYFGPGTRLTVT.

V is TRBV7-2 and J is TRBJ2-3, with TRBD2 matching 7 bases. The CDR3 has 16 amino acids. Unmatched junction bases numbered 6, after V lost 0 bases and J lost 3 bases. Germline CDR1 is SGHTA and CDR2 is FQGNSA. CDR3 residues: CASSLAPSGVTDTQYF. CDR3 sequence (DNA): TGTGCCAGCAGCTTAGCGCCCAGCGGGGTGACAGATACGCAGTATTTT.

The chain combines TRBV7-9 with TRBJ1-1; no clear D gene. V was clipped by 1 base and J by 4 bases, with 13 bases between them. CDR3 length: 15 residues. Germline V gene lookup returns CDR1 SEHNR and CDR2 FQNEAQ (reference sequence). CDR3 sequence reads: CASSLVPGRGTEAFF. For the CDR3, the DNA is TGTGCCAGCAGCTTAGTGCCAGGCCGAGGCACTGAAGCTTTCTTT.

The V call is TRBV30, the J call TRBJ2-1; possibly TRBD1 or TRBD2 for D (5 bases each). The germline V gene encodes CDR1 GTSNPN and CDR2 SVGIG (reference sequence). This CDR3 contains 16 residues. Trimming left V 7 bases short and J 0 bases short, with 19 bases between. As DNA, the CDR3 is TGTGCCTCGAAAAGTGGGTGGGACCGCTCCTACAATGAGCAGTTCTTC. Amino acids: CASKSGWDRSYNEQFF.

V and J are TRBV18 and TRBJ1-4, with D unresolved. CDR3 length: 12 residues. Trimming shortened V by 1 base and J by 12 bases, and 9 bases separated the two germline ends. Germline assignment: CDR1 KGHSH and CDR2 LQKENI. CDR3 in DNA: TGTGCCAGCTCACCACGAATGAAGGAACTGTTTTTT. Amino acids: CASSPRMKELFF.